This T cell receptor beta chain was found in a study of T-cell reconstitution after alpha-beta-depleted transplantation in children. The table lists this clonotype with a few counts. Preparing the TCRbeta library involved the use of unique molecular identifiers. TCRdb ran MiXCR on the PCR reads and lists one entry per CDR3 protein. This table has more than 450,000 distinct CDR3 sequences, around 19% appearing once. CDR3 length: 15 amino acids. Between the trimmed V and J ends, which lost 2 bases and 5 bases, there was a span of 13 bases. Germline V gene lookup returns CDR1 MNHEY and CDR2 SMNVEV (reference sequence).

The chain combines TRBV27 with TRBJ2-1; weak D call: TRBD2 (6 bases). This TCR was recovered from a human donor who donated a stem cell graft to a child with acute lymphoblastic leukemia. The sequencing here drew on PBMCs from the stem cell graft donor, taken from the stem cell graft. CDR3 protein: CASSLRGTINNEQFF. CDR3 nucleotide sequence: TGTGCCAGCAGTTTACGGGGGACGATAAACAATGAGCAGTTCTTC.